Shown below are 29 T cell receptor beta chains from a single sample sequenced in a study of blood T cell repertoires in COVID-19. Clones were read by immunoSEQ multiplex PCR, and TCRdb kept only the in-frame ones, dropping some. The sample lists some 170,000 clones; around 80% were seen once. What was sequenced was PBMCs or T cells enriched from blood (not recorded which). The receptor source for this set is a man aged 35 to 55 who had recovered from COVID-19.

The rearrangement links TRBV18 to TRBJ1-3; D is unclear. The CDR3 is 15 residues long. Trimming cost V 2 bases and J 0 bases, with 8 bases left between them. Germline V gene data show CDR1 as KGHSH and CDR2 as LQKENI. The CDR3 DNA follows: TGTGCCAGCTCACCAGTACAGAACTCTGGAAACACCATATATTTT. This translates into CASSPVQNSGNTIYF.

J is TRBJ1-6 and V is TRBV5-6, with TRBD1 matching over 8 bases. The germline CDR1 and CDR2 sequences are SGHDT and YYEEEE. This CDR3 has 17 amino acids. The V segment lost 3 bases and the J segment 0 bases; nucleotides outside the gene matches: 5. Here the CDR3 DNA reads TGTGCCAGCAGCTCACAGGGGGGTGGCTCCTATAATTCACCCCTCCACTTT. Its protein product is CASSSQGGGSYNSPLHF.

This chain connects TRBV10-1 to TRBJ2-7, with TRBD1 matching over 8 bases. There are 16 residues in the CDR3. The junction had 16 bases not matched to a gene; V was cut back by 9 bases and J by 3 bases. Germline V gives CDR1 WNHNN, CDR2 SYGVQD (reference sequence). CDR3: CARQNRTGHGDYEQYF. The CDR3 DNA is TGCGCCAGACAGAATAGGACAGGGCACGGGGACTACGAGCAGTACTTC.

V gene TRBV19 combines with J gene TRBJ1-5; TRBD1 is a possible D gene (5 bases). CDR1 is LNHDA and CDR2 is SQIVND in the germline V gene (reference sequence). This CDR3 has 14 amino acids. Trimming took off 3 bases at V and 6 bases at J, with 12 bases between the two ends. CDR3 nucleotide sequence: TGTGCCAGTAGTATCAGGGTCGAGAGTCAGCCCCAGCATTTT. This translates into CASSIRVESQPQHF.

Only a few counts were recorded for this clone. The CDR3 protein is CASSLAVRLAGSKNIQYF. The CDR3 bases are TGTGCCAGCAGCTTAGCGGTTCGACTAGCGGGGAGTAAAAACATTCAGTACTTC. This chain links TRBV7-8 with TRBJ2-4, with 11 bases matching TRBD2. The V gene end was trimmed by 0 bases and the J gene end by 4 bases; junction bases not matched to a gene: 8. This CDR3 comprises 18 residues. CDR1 is SGHVS and CDR2 is FQNEAQ in the germline V gene. Variable domain in full (rest from reference TRBV7-8 and TRBJ2-4): GAGVSQSPRYKVAKRGQDVALRCDPISGHVSLFWYQQALGQGPEFLTYFQNEAQLDKSGLPSDRFFAERPEGSVSTLKIQRTQQEDSAVYLCASSLAVRLAGSKNIQYFGAGTRLSVL.

The chain has TRBV9 and TRBJ1-2; possible D gene TRBD1, 6 bases. V was pared by 3 bases and J by 6 bases, with 15 bases between. The CDR3 loop spans 14 amino acids. CDR1 is SGDLS, CDR2 YYNGEE, per germline. The CDR3 region has the DNA TGTGCCAGCAGCGCCCTGGGGGGGGGCGATGGCTACACCTTC. It specifies CASSALGGGDGYTF.

J is TRBJ1-5 and V is TRBV30; tentative D call: TRBD1 (5 bases). CDR3 length equals 14 residues. Trimming took off 5 bases at V and 5 bases at J, with 16 bases between the two ends. Germline CDR1 is GTSNPN and CDR2 is SVGIG (reference sequence). The CDR3: CAWSIGDFDQPQHF. In nucleotides, the CDR3 is TGTGCCTGGTCAATAGGGGACTTCGATCAGCCCCAGCATTTT.

The CDR3: CASSLALANQETQYF. In nucleotides, the CDR3 is TGTGCCAGCAGCTTAGCGTTGGCAAATCAAGAGACCCAGTACTTC. The gene calls are TRBV11-1 and TRBJ2-5, with D unresolved. Germline loops: CDR1 SGHAT, CDR2 FQDESV (reference sequence). The CDR3 consists of 15 residues. The ends were cut back, 0 bases at V and 2 bases at J, with 10 bases in the middle.

The rearrangement uses TRBV7-3 and TRBJ1-1, with 7 nucleotides matching TRBD1. Trimming at V came to 6 bases and at J to 0 bases, leaving 7 bases not matched to a gene. CDR1 and CDR2 from the germline V gene are SGHTA and FQGTGA. CDR3 size: 15 residues. CDR3 protein: CASSSTGSLNTEAFF. CDR3 sequence (DNA): TGTGCCAGCAGTTCGACAGGGAGTTTGAACACTGAAGCTTTCTTT.

The genes are TRBV5-1 and TRBJ2-5, with a weak D call TRBD2 (6 bases). V lost 6 bases, J lost 5 bases, and 17 bases lay in between. The CDR3 is made up of 14 amino acids. Looked up from germline, CDR1 is SGHRS and CDR2 is YFSETQ. This chain's CDR3 is CASTIGGVQETQYF. CDR3 nucleotides: TGCGCCAGCACCATCGGCGGGGTCCAGGAGACCCAGTACTTC.

This clone has only one observation. The chain employs TRBV19 and TRBJ1-2, with no clear D. CDR3 length: 15 amino acids. V shed 4 bases and J shed 1 base, with 13 bases lying between them. Germline CDR1 reads LNHDA; CDR2 reads SQIVND (reference sequence). The CDR3 protein is CASSKTSAHNYGYTF. The CDR3, as DNA: TGTGCCAGTAGTAAGACTTCGGCCCATAACTATGGCTACACCTTC.

The chain is built from TRBV5-1 and TRBJ1-5, with 7 bases lining up with TRBD1. The length of the CDR3 is 15 residues. The V segment lost 4 bases and the J segment 7 bases; nucleotides outside the gene matches: 11. Germline CDR1 reads SGHRS; CDR2 reads YFSETQ. The CDR3 nucleotides read TGCGCCAGCAGCCGTAACACAGGGGACGGCCAGCCCCAGCATTTT. Encoded protein: CASSRNTGDGQPQHF.

The gene calls are TRBV5-1 and TRBJ2-7; TRBD1 aligns across 12 bases. Trimming removed 3 bases from V and 4 bases from J; junction bases left unmatched: 5. This CDR3 is 15 amino acids long. Germline V gene data show CDR1 as SGHRS and CDR2 as YFSETQ. CDR3 loop: CASSWGTGGGYEQYV. The CDR3 nucleotides are TGCGCCAGCAGCTGGGGGACAGGGGGCGGTTACGAGCAGTACGTC.

V and J are TRBV7-2 and TRBJ2-1; weak D call: TRBD1 (6 bases). This CDR3 has 13 amino acids. Trimming pared 2 bases from V and 7 bases from J, leaving 9 bases between. Germline V CDR1 and CDR2: SGHTA, FQGNSA. The CDR3 here is CASSLYRDNEQFF. In DNA, the CDR3 is TGTGCCAGCAGCTTATACAGGGATAATGAGCAGTTCTTC.

V is TRBV30 and J is TRBJ1-1, with 7 bases fitting TRBD1. The ends lost 0 bases at V and 1 base at J; junction bases unmatched: 5. This CDR3 is built from 15 residues. Germline V lookup: CDR1 GTSNPN, CDR2 SVGIG (reference sequence). DNA for the CDR3: TGTGCCTGGAGTGTGACGGGACAGCCGAACACTGAAGCTTTCTTT. Translation: CAWSVTGQPNTEAFF.

The chain combines TRBV7-3 with TRBJ2-1; TRBD2 matches 13 bases. This CDR3 region has 18 residues. Trimming cost V 5 bases and J 4 bases; bases outside gene matches: 11. Germline V gene lookup returns CDR1 SGHTA and CDR2 FQGTGA. The CDR3 loop is CASSADWTSGGVYNEQFF. CDR3 sequence (DNA): TGTGCCAGCAGCGCTGACTGGACTAGCGGGGGCGTATACAATGAGCAGTTCTTC.

V is TRBV6-1 and J is TRBJ1-5; D remains ambiguous. Deletions cut 0 bases from V and 4 bases from J, with 7 bases between. The germline gives CDR1 MNHNS, CDR2 SASEGT. CDR3 length equals 14 residues. The CDR3: CASSEASRNQPQHF. The CDR3 region has the DNA TGTGCCAGCAGTGAAGCGTCCAGGAATCAGCCCCAGCATTTT.

V and J are TRBV7-9 and TRBJ2-1, with D tentatively TRBD1 (5 bases). Germline V CDR1 and CDR2: SEHNR, FQNEAQ (reference sequence). CDR3 length equals 14 residues. V lost 3 bases and J lost 9, with 15 bases in between. CDR3 amino acids: CASSFRQIYAEQFF. The CDR3 DNA reads as TGTGCCAGCAGCTTTAGACAGATTTACGCTGAGCAGTTCTTC.

This rearrangement joins TRBV29-1 to TRBJ1-5, with 8 bases fitting TRBD1. CDR3 size: 13 residues. Germline CDR1 and CDR2: SQVTM and ANQGSEA. The J segment lost 4 bases and the V segment lost 6 bases, leaving 5 bases of the junction unmatched. CDR3 in DNA: TGCAGCGTCGGGGACAGGCCTAATCAGCCCCAGCATTTT. This translates into CSVGDRPNQPQHF.

The CDR3 DNA is TGTGCCACCACGGGGGCCGCGGGGGGGCCGGGTTACAATGAGCAGTTCTTC. Translation: CATTGAAGGPGYNEQFF. The chain is built from TRBV15 and TRBJ2-1, with 9 bases aligning to TRBD2. This CDR3 comprises 17 residues. Germline values: CDR1 LNHNV, CDR2 YYDKDF (reference sequence). V shed 7 bases, J shed 4 bases, and the junction held 14 bases outside the gene matches.

In this sample, this clone turned up once. This sequence joins TRBV14 and TRBJ2-3, with D possibly TRBD2 on 7 matching bases. This CDR3 has 16 amino acids. Looked up from germline, CDR1 is SGHDN and CDR2 is FVKESK. The V end was cut by 0 bases, the J end by 2 bases, with 12 bases between. The CDR3: CASSQELGGATDTQYF. Written as DNA, the CDR3 is TGTGCCAGCAGCCAAGAATTGGGGGGGGCCACAGATACGCAGTATTTT.

The chain carries TRBV6-1 and TRBJ1-5, with no clear D. The ends were cut back, 4 bases at V and 1 base at J, with 14 bases in the middle. Germline V lookup: CDR1 MNHNS, CDR2 SASEGT. CDR3 size: 16 residues. The CDR3 region has the DNA TGTGCCAGCAGTGGCCAGGCCCAAAGGAGCAATCAGCCCCAGCATTTT. Protein: CASSGQAQRSNQPQHF.

This clone came up a few times. The chain couples TRBV19 to TRBJ1-2, with 9 bases fitting TRBD1. This CDR3 has 16 amino acids. Germline lookup yields CDR1 LNHDA and CDR2 SQIVND (reference sequence). V gave up 4 bases and J gave up 4 bases; unmatched junction bases: 10. The CDR3 is CASSTGTGLYSYGYTF. The CDR3 DNA reads TGTGCCAGTAGTACCGGGACAGGGTTGTACAGCTATGGCTACACCTTC.

This clone appeared once. The rearrangement links TRBV10-2 to TRBJ2-1, with D perhaps matching TRBD2 (6 bases). Germline V gene sequence: CDR1 WSHSY, CDR2 SAAADI. The V end lost 2 bases, the J end lost 4 bases, and 18 bases lay between the germline ends. The CDR3 length is 17 residues. In nucleotides, the CDR3 is TGCGCCAGCAGTGAGCCGGACTATACCTGGATGTACAATGAGCAGTTCTTC. Its translation is CASSEPDYTWMYNEQFF.

The chain couples TRBV7-8 to TRBJ1-5; 7 nucleotides agree with TRBD1. The CDR3 contains 15 residues. CDR1 and CDR2 from the germline V gene are SGHVS and FQNEAQ. V gave up 6 bases and J gave up 1 base; unmatched junction bases: 6. CDR3: CASSLTGVSNQPQHF. CDR3 bases: TGTGCCAGCAGTCTTACAGGGGTCAGCAATCAGCCCCAGCATTTT.

V and J are TRBV5-1 and TRBJ1-1, with D possibly being TRBD1 (6 bases). This CDR3 has 13 amino acids. Germline-derived CDR1 and CDR2 are SGHRS and YFSETQ. The V end was cut by 6 bases, the J end by 0 bases, with 9 bases between. CDR3 sequence (DNA): TGCGCCAGCACACAGGGATTGAACACTGAAGCTTTCTTT. This sequence encodes CASTQGLNTEAFF.

This clone was detected only once. V and J are TRBV5-6 and TRBJ1-2; no definite D call. Looked up from germline, CDR1 is SGHDT and CDR2 is YYEEEE. V lost 4 bases, J lost 4 bases, and 14 bases lay in between. This CDR3 has 14 amino acids. The CDR3 reads CASSPRELAYGYTF. CDR3 bases: TGTGCCAGCAGCCCCCGGGAGTTAGCCTATGGCTACACCTTC.

This clone has only one observation. The V and J genes are TRBV13 and TRBJ2-3; a possible D gene is TRBD2 (5 bases). V was shortened by 2 bases and J by 6 bases, with 12 bases between the two germline ends. The CDR3 length is 14 residues. Germline values: CDR1 PRHDT, CDR2 FYEKMQ (reference sequence). The CDR3 DNA sequence: TGTGCCAGCAGCTTACGAGGGCCTGGGGATACGCAGTATTTT. Translated: CASSLRGPGDTQYF.

The V and J genes are TRBV27 and TRBJ2-1; a possible D gene is TRBD2 (5 bases). The CDR3 totals 16 residues. V lost 5 bases and J lost 8, with 22 bases in between. Per the germline V gene, CDR1 is MNHEY and CDR2 is SMNVEV (reference sequence). This CDR3 reads CASSPSPGGVSDEQFF. Written as DNA, the CDR3 is TGTGCCAGCAGTCCAAGCCCCGGAGGTGTATCCGATGAGCAGTTCTTC.